This T cell receptor beta chain was profiled in a study of blood T cell repertoires in COVID-19. Original analysis: Using reference gene primer amplification, nucleated cell counts were estimated. Here immunoSEQ multiplex PCR was the method, and the copy in TCRdb shows in-frame clones only, minus some. That table gives V, J and clone size, and the DNA gave D and trimming. The sample has around 100,000 clones, around 85% seen once. CDR1 and CDR2 (germline): MNHNY, SVGAGI (reference sequence). The junction had 6 bases not matched to a gene; V was cut back by 5 bases and J by 5 bases. CDR3 length: 14 residues.

The sequenced sample consisted of peripheral blood. The V call is TRBV6-6, the J call TRBJ1-5; 7 bases line up with TRBD1. This receptor was taken from a man aged 45 to 65 with active or convalescent COVID-19. The CDR3 DNA sequence: TGTGCCAGCAGTGCCCGACAGGGCCATCAGCCCCAGCATTTT. It translates to CASSARQGHQPQHF.